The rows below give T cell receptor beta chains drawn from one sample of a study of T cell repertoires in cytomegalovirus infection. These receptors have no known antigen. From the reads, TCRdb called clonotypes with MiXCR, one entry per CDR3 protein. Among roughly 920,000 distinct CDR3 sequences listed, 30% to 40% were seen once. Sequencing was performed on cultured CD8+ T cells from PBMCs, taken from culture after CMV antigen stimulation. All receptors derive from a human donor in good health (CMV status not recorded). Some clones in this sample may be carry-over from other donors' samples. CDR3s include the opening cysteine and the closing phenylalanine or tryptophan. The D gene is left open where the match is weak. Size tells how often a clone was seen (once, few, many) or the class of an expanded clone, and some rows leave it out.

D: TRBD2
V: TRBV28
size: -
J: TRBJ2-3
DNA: TGTGCCAGCAGTCTGACTAGCGGCGACACATATACGCAGTATTTT
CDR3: CASSLTSGDTYTQYF

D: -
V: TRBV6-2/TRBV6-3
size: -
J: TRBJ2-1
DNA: TGTGCCAGCAGTCAGACAGTCCATGAGCAGTTCTTC
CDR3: CASSQTVHEQFF

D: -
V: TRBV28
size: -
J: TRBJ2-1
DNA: TGTGCCAGCAGTTTATTAGGGGGGCATGAGCAGTTCTTC
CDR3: CASSLLGGHEQFF

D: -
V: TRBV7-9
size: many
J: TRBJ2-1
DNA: TGTGCCAGCAGCTTATCATCGGCCCTACAGCAGTTCTTC
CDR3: CASSLSSALQQFF

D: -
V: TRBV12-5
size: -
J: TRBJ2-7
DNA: TGTGCTAGTGGTCGCCTCCGGGCGTACTTTGGCGTATGGCACGAGCAGTACTTC
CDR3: CASGRLRAYFGVWHEQYF

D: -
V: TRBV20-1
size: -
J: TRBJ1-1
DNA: TGCAGTGCTGCCAAGGGAGGTACTGAAGCTTTCTTT
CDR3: CSAAKGGTEAFF

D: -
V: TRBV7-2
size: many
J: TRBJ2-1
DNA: TGTGCCAGCAGAGATCTGAGCTCCTACAATGAGCAGTTCTTC
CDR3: CASRDLSSYNEQFF

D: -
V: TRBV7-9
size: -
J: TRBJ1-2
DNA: TGTGCCAGCAGCCTCGCGGGAAGGGACTATGGCTACACCTTC
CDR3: CASSLAGRDYGYTF

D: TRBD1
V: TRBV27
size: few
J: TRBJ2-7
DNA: TGTGCCAGCAGTTTCTCCGGGACAGGGTCCTACGAGCAGTACTTC
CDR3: CASSFSGTGSYEQYF

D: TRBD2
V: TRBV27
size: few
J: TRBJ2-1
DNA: TGTGCCAGCAGTTTATGGACTAGCGGGGGGGGCGCGTACAATGAGCAGTTCTTC
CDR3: CASSLWTSGGGAYNEQFF

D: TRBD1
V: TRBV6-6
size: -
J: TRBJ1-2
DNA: TGTACCAGCAGCAAAGAGACACAGGGGAGGAACTATGGCTACACCTTC
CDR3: CTSSKETQGRNYGYTF

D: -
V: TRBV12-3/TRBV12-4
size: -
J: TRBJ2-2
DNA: TGTGCCAGCAGTTCCTCCTACACCGGGGAGCTGTTTTTT
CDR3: CASSSSYTGELFF

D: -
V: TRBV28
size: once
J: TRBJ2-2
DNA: TGTGCCAGCAGTAGCCCTGAACAGGCGGCCACCGGGGAGCTGTTTTTT
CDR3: CASSSPEQAATGELFF

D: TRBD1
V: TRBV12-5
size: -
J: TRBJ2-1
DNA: TGTGCTAGTGGTGCGCCGGGACAGGGAATCAATGAGCAGTTCTTC
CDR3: CASGAPGQGINEQFF

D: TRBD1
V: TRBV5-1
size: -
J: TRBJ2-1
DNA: TGCGCCAGCAGCCTACGGCAGGGGGCTGTCTACAATGAGCAGTTCTTC
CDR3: CASSLRQGAVYNEQFF